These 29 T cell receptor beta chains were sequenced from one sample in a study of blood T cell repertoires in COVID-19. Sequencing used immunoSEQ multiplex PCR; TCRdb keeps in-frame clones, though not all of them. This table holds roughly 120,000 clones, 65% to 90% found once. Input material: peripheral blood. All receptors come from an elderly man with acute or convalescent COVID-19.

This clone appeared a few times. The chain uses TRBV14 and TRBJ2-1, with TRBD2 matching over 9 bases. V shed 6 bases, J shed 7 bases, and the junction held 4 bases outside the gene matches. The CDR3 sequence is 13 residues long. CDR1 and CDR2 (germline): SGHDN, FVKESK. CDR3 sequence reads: CASRGLAWNEQFF. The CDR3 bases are TGTGCCAGCAGGGGACTAGCTTGGAATGAGCAGTTCTTC. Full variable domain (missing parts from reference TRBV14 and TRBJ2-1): EAGVTQFPSHSVIEKGQTVTLRCDPISGHDNLYWYRRVMGKEIKFLLHFVKESKQDESGMPNNRFLAERTGGTYSTLKVQPAELEDSGVYFCASRGLAWNEQFFGPGTRLTVL.

The CDR3: CASFKTGGSYNEQFF. CDR3 in DNA: TGTGCCAGCTTCAAGACAGGCGGCTCCTACAATGAGCAGTTCTTC. This chain links TRBV18 with TRBJ2-1; maybe TRBD1 (6 bases). V gave up 7 bases and J gave up 0 bases, with 13 bases separating them. The CDR3 totals 15 residues. The germline V gene encodes CDR1 KGHSH and CDR2 LQKENI.

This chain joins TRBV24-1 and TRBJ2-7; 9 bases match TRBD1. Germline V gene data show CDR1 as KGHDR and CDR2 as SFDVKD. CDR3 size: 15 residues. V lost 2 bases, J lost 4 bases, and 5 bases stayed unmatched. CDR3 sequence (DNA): TGTGCCACCAGTGATTCCGGGACAGGGTGGTACGAGCAGTACTTC. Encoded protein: CATSDSGTGWYEQYF.

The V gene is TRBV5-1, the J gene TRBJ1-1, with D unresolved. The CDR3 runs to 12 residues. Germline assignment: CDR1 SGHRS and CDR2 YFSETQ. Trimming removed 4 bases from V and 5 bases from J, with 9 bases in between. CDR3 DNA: TGCGCCAGCAGCCTTCCCGGGACTGAAGCTTTCTTT. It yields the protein CASSLPGTEAFF.

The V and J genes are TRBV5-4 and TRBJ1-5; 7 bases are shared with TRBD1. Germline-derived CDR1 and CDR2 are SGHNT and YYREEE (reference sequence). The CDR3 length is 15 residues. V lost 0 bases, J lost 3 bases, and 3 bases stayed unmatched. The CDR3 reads CASSLGGGYNQPQHF. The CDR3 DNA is TGTGCCAGCAGCTTGGGAGGGGGCTACAATCAGCCCCAGCATTTT.

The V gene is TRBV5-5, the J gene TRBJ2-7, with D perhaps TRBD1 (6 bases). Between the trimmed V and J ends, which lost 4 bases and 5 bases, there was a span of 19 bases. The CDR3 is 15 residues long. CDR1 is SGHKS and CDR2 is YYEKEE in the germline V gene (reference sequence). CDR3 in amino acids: CASSPFDRLADEQYF. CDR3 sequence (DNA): TGTGCCAGCAGCCCTTTCGACAGGCTCGCGGACGAGCAGTACTTC.

CDR3 protein: CASSLVSGNTIYF. Here the CDR3 DNA reads TGCGCCAGCAGCTTGGTATCTGGAAACACCATATATTTT. This chain uses TRBV5-1 with TRBJ1-3; no clear D gene. CDR3 length: 13 residues. Trimming took 0 bases from V and 1 from J, leaving 2 bases between them. Germline CDR1 reads SGHRS; CDR2 reads YFSETQ.

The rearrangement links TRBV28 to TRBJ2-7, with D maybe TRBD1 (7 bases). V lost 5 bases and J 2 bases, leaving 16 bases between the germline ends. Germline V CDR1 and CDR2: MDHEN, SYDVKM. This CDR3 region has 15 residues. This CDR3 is CASSRDRDLPYEQYF. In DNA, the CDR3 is TGTGCCAGCAGTCGCGACAGGGACTTACCCTACGAGCAGTACTTC.

CDR3 loop: CASSLLRGSSTDTQYF. Written as DNA, the CDR3 is TGTGCCAGCAGTTTATTGCGGGGGTCTAGCACAGATACGCAGTATTTT. This rearrangement joins TRBV27 to TRBJ2-3; TRBD2 matches at 7 bases. The CDR3 is 16 amino acids. The germline V gene encodes CDR1 MNHEY and CDR2 SMNVEV (reference sequence). V dropped 1 base and J dropped 0; count of bases not matched to a gene: 4.

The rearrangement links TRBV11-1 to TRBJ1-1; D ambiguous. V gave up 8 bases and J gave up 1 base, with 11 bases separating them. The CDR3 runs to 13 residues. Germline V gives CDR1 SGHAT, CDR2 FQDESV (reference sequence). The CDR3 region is CASGNSKNTEAFF. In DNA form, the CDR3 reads TGTGCCAGCGGAAACAGCAAGAACACTGAAGCTTTCTTT.

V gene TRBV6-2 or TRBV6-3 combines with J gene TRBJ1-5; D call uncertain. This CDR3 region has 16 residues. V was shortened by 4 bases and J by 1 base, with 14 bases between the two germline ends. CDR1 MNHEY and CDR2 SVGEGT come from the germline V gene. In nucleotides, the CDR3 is TGTGCCAGCAGTTCGTTAGGCACGGGAAGCAATCAGCCCCAGCATTTT. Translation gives CASSSLGTGSNQPQHF.

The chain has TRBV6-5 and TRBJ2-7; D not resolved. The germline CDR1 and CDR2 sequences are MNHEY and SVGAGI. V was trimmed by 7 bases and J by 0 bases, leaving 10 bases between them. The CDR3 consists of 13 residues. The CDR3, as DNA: TGTGCCAGCATCGGAGTCTTCTCCTACGAGCAGTACTTC. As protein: CASIGVFSYEQYF.

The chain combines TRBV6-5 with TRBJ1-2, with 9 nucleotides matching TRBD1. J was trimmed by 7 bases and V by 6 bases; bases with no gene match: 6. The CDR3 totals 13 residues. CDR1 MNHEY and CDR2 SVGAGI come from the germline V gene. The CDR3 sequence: CASRTTGGPGYTF. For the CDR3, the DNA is TGTGCCAGCAGAACCACAGGGGGCCCTGGCTACACCTTC.

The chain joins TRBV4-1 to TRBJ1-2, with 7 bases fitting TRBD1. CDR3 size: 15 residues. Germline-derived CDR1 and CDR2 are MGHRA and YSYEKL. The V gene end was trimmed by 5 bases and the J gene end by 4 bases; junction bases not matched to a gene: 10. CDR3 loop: CASSFGQAQTYGYTF. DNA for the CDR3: TGCGCCAGCAGCTTCGGACAGGCCCAGACCTATGGCTACACCTTC.

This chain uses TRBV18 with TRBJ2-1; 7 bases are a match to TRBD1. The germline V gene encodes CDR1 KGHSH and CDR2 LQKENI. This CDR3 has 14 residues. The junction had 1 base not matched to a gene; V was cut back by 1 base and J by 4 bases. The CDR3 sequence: CASSPRDRYNEQFF. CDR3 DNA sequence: TGTGCCAGCTCACCACGGGACAGATACAATGAGCAGTTCTTC.

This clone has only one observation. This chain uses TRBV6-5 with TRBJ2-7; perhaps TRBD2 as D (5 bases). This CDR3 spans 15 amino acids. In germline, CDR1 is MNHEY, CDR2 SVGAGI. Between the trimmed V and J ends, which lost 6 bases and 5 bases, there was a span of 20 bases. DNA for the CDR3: TGTGCCAGCAGATATTACCATTCGGGGTTCGACGAGCAGTACTTC. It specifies CASRYYHSGFDEQYF.

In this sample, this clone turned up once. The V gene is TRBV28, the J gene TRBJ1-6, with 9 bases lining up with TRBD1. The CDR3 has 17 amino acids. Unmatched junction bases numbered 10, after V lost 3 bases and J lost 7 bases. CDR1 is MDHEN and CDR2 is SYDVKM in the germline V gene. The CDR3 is CASSLVSTGTGNSPLHF. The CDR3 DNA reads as TGTGCCAGCAGTTTGGTTTCGACCGGGACAGGGAATTCACCCCTCCACTTT.

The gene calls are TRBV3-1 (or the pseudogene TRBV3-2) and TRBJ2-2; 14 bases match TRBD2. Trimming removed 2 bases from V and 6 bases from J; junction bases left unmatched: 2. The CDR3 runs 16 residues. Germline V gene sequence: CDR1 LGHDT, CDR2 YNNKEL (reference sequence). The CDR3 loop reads CASSQLTSGGAGELFF. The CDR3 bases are TGTGCCAGCAGCCAACTGACTAGCGGGGGGGCCGGGGAGCTGTTTTTT.

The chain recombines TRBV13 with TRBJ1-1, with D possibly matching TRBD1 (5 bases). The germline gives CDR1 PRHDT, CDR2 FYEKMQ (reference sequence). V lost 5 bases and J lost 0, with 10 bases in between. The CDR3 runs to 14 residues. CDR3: CASSLDSLNTEAFF. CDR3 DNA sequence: TGTGCCAGCAGCCTCGACAGCCTGAACACTGAAGCTTTCTTT.

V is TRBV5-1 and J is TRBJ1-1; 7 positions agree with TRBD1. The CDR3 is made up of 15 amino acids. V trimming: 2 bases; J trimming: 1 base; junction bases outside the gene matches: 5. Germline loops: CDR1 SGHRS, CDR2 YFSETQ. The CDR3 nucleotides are TGCGCCAGCAGCTTTGACGGGACAGCGAACACTGAAGCTTTCTTT. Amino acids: CASSFDGTANTEAFF.

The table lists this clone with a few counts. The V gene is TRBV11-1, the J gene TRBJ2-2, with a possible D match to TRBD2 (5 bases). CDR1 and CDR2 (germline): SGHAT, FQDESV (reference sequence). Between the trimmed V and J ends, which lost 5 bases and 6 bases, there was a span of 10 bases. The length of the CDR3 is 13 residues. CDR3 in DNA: TGTGCCAGCAGCCGGACTCTGCCCGGGGAGCTGTTTTTT. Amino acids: CASSRTLPGELFF.

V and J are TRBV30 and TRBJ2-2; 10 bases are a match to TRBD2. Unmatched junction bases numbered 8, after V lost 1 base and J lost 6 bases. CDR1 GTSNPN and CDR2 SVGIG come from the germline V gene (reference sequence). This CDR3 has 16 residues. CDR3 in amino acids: CAWSAGLAGEAGELFF. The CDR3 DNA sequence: TGTGCCTGGAGTGCGGGGCTAGCGGGAGAGGCCGGGGAGCTGTTTTTT.

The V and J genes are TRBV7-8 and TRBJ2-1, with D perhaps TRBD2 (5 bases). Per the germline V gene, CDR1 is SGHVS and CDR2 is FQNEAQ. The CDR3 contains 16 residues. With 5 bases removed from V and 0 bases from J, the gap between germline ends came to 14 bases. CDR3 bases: TGTGCCAGCAGCACCCCGACGGGGAGCTCCTACAATGAGCAGTTCTTC. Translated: CASSTPTGSSYNEQFF.

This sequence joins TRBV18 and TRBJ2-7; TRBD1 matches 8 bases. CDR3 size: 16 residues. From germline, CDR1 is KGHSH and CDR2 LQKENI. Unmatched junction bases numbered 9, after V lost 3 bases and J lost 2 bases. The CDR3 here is CASSPRSATGAYEQYF. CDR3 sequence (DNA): TGTGCCAGCTCACCCCGAAGCGCGACAGGGGCCTACGAGCAGTACTTC.

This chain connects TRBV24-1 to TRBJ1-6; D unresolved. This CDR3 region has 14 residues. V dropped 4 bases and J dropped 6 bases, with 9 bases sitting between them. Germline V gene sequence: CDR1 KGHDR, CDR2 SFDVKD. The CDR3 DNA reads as TGTGCCACCAGTGAGGGAGGGATTAATTCACCCCTCCACTTT. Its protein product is CATSEGGINSPLHF.

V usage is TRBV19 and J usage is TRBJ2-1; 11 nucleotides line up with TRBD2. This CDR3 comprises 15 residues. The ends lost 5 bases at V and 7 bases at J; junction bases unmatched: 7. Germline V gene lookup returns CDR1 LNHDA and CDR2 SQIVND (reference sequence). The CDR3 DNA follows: TGTGCCAGTAGTTTACTAGCGGGAGCTGGGAATGAGCAGTTCTTC. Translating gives CASSLLAGAGNEQFF.

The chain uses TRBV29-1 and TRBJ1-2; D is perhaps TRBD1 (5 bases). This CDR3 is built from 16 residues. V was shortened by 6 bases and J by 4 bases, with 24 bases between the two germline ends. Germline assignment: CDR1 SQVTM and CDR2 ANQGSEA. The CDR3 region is CSVVGAASSWGYGYTF. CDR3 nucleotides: TGCAGCGTAGTTGGGGCGGCGAGTAGTTGGGGCTATGGCTACACCTTC.

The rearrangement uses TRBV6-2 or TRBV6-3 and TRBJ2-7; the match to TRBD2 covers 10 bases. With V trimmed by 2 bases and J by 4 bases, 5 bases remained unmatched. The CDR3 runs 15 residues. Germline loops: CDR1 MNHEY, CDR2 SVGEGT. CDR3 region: CASSYTLAGRYEQYF. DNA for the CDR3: TGTGCCAGCAGTTACACACTAGCGGGAAGGTACGAGCAGTACTTC.

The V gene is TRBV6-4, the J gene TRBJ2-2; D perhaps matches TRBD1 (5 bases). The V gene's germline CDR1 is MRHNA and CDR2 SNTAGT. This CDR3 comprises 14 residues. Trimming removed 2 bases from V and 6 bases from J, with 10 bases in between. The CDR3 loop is CASSDQQGSGELFF. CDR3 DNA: TGTGCCAGCAGTGACCAGCAGGGTTCCGGGGAGCTGTTTTTT.